A selection of T cell receptor beta chains follows, all from one sample in a study of cytomegalovirus exposure and HLA in healthy donors. The method was immunoSEQ multiplex PCR; TCRdb's version includes in-frame clones alone and lacks a portion of them. This table holds 130,000 to 150,000 clones, just over 85% found once. Source material: PBMCs. These receptors were collected from a woman younger than 30 in good health and CMV-seropositive. CDR3s include the opening cysteine and the closing phenylalanine or tryptophan. A D gene is named only where the DNA matches it firmly. Size values are once, few and many counts, or a class for expanded clones, and some rows have none.

>.|TRBV4-1|TRBJ2-7|.
TGCGCCAGCAGCCCCAGGAGGGATCTCGAGCAGTACTTC
CASSPRRDLEQYF
>.|TRBV28|TRBJ1-2|.
TGTGCCAGCAGTTTATCCTCGGACAATAACTATGGCTACACCTTC
CASSLSSDNNYGYTF
>.|TRBV5-1|TRBJ2-3|once
TGCGCCAGCAGCTTGGAATTATTGGGGCAAGGGGTTACGCAGTATTTT
CASSLELLGQGVTQYF
>TRBD1|TRBV14|TRBJ2-7|.
TGTGCCAGCAGCCAAGCGCACGCAGGGGGCGGAATCTCCTACGAGCAGTACTTC
CASSQAHAGGGISYEQYF
>TRBD1|TRBV28|TRBJ2-7|.
TGTGCCAGCAGTTTGGGACAGACTTACGAGCAGTACTTC
CASSLGQTYEQYF
>TRBD2|TRBV30|TRBJ2-1|.
TGTGCCTGGAGTGTACGAGCGGGGCGCTACAATGAGCAGTTCTTC
CAWSVRAGRYNEQFF
>TRBD1|TRBV27|TRBJ2-5|.
TGTGCCAGCAGTTCCGACAGGGGGCGCGGGTCGGAGACCCAGTACTTC
CASSSDRGRGSETQYF
>TRBD2|TRBV4-1|TRBJ2-7|.
TGCGCCAGCAGCCAGGCCAGACCTAGCGGGGGTGCCGAGCAGTACTTC
CASSQARPSGGAEQYF
>.|TRBV28|TRBJ2-2|.
TGTGCCAGCAGTCCCAACAGGGTTGGAAACACCGGGGAGCTGTTTTTT
CASSPNRVGNTGELFF
>TRBD1|TRBV4-2|TRBJ2-7|.
TGTGCCAGCAGCCAAATAAGGGACAGCTCCTACGAGCAGTACTTC
CASSQIRDSSYEQYF
>.|TRBV16|TRBJ1-1|.
TGTGCCAGCAGCCAACCTAACGAAAAAGCTTTCTTT
CASSQPNEKAFF
>TRBD1|TRBV6-5|TRBJ1-6|few
TGTGCCAGCAGAAAGGGACAGGTCTATTCACCCCTCCACTTT
CASRKGQVYSPLHF
>.|TRBV4-1|TRBJ1-6|.
TGCGCCAGCAGCCCGGGGAGTATCTATAATTCACCCCTCCACTTT
CASSPGSIYNSPLHF
>.|TRBV9|TRBJ1-2|.
TGTGCCAGCAGCGGCCGGGACAACCTCTTTGCCACCTTC
CASSGRDNLFATF
>.|TRBV29-1|TRBJ2-7|few
TGCAGCGTTCGGGTGGGGCCAGACAGCTCCTACGAGCAGTACTTC
CSVRVGPDSSYEQYF
>.|TRBV12-5|TRBJ1-1|.
TGTGCTAGTGGCAAGGGGTTGAACACTGAAGCTTTCTTT
CASGKGLNTEAFF
>.|TRBV7-7|TRBJ2-5|.
TGTGCTAGCAGCCCAAACTTCCTCTCGGGGACTGAGACCCAGTACTTC
CASSPNFLSGTETQYF
>.|TRBV7-9|TRBJ1-3|.
TGTGCCAGCAGCTCTGCGGGAGCTGGAGGAAACACCATATATTTT
CASSSAGAGGNTIYF
>TRBD2|TRBV25-1|TRBJ2-2|.
TGTGCCAGCAGTGAACCAATTATAGCGGGGGGGACCGGGGAGCTGTTTTTT
CASSEPIIAGGTGELFF
>.|TRBV7-9|TRBJ1-1|.
TGTGCCAGCAGCTTAGATCGCGGGTCGGCTTTCTTT
CASSLDRGSAFF
>.|TRBV10-1|TRBJ2-1|once
TGCGCCAGCAGTGGTGTACTAGGCAATGAGCAGTTCTTC
CASSGVLGNEQFF
>TRBD1|TRBV2|TRBJ2-1|.
TGTGCCAGCAGGCCAGGACAGGGGAACTACAATGAGCAGTTCTTC
CASRPGQGNYNEQFF
>.|TRBV5-4|TRBJ1-6|.
TGTGCCAGCACCCGGAGCGGGATGAATTCACCCCTCCACTTT
CASTRSGMNSPLHF
>.|TRBV5-1|TRBJ2-3|.
TGCGCCAGCAGCTTCTCGGGATTGGGAGGCACAGATACGCAGTATTTT
CASSFSGLGGTDTQYF
>TRBD2|TRBV25-1|TRBJ2-1|.
TGTGCCAGCAGTGTAACGGCGGGACTACTATACAATGAGCAGTTCTTC
CASSVTAGLLYNEQFF
>TRBD2|TRBV7-3|TRBJ2-1|.
TGTGCCAGCAGCAATCGGGAGGGAAATGAGCAGTTCTTC
CASSNREGNEQFF
>TRBD1|TRBV4-2|TRBJ1-5|once
TGTGCCAGCAGCCAAGAGGCAACAGGGGGGGGTTCTCAGCCCCAGCATTTT
CASSQEATGGGSQPQHF
>TRBD2|TRBV28|TRBJ2-5|.
TGTGCCAGCAGCTCTAGCGGGGGTCCCCAAGAGACCCAGTACTTC
CASSSSGGPQETQYF
>.|TRBV6-1|TRBJ1-2|once
TGTGCCAGCAGTACCGGGAAAGGAGGCTACACCTTC
CASSTGKGGYTF
>.|TRBV18|TRBJ1-1|.
TGTGCCAGCTCACCACAAAACTCGAACACTGAAGCTTTCTTT
CASSPQNSNTEAFF
>.|TRBV4-1|TRBJ1-4|.
TGCGCCAGCAGCCAAGGCTATAATGAAAAACTGTTTTTT
CASSQGYNEKLFF
>TRBD1|TRBV7-9|TRBJ1-2|.
TGTGCCAGCAGCTTAACAGGGGGAAACTATGGCTACACCTTC
CASSLTGGNYGYTF
>TRBD2|TRBV11-1|TRBJ2-6|.
TGTGCCAGCAGCATGGGACTAGGGGAGGGATCTGGGGCCAACGTCCTGACTTTC
CASSMGLGEGSGANVLTF
>.|TRBV2|TRBJ1-2|few
TGTGCCAGCAGTGAAGCGAGGGCAGGGGATGGCTACACCTTC
CASSEARAGDGYTF
>TRBD1|TRBV7-2|TRBJ1-1|.
TGTGCCAGCAGCTTGGGACAGGGGAACACTGAAGCTTTCTTT
CASSLGQGNTEAFF
>.|TRBV4-2|TRBJ1-1|.
TGTGCCAGCAGAGGACAGTTGAACACTGAAGCTTTCTTT
CASRGQLNTEAFF
>TRBD1|TRBV2|TRBJ2-1|.
TGTGCCAGCAAAACTGGGACAGGGTTCGATGAGCAGTTCTTC
CASKTGTGFDEQFF
>.|TRBV20-1|TRBJ1-4|.
TGCAGTGCTAACTTGAATGAAAAACTGTTTTTT
CSANLNEKLFF
>TRBD1|TRBV7-2|TRBJ2-2|.
TGTGCCAGCAGCCAGGGGACAGGGGACCCGGACACCGGGGAGCTGTTTTTT
CASSQGTGDPDTGELFF
>.|TRBV5-3|TRBJ1-5|.
TGTGCCAGAAGCTTGGGGGAGGGTTTAGTCAATCAGCCCCAGCATTTT
CARSLGEGLVNQPQHF
>.|TRBV13|TRBJ1-2|.
TGTGCCAGCAGCCCCGGGACATCGACAGTACGAGGCTACACCTTC
CASSPGTSTVRGYTF
>.|TRBV30|TRBJ1-6|few
TGTGCCTGGAGTACAACAGGGAATTCACCCCTCCACTTT
CAWSTTGNSPLHF
>TRBD1|TRBV7-2|TRBJ1-5|.
TGTGCCAGCAGCTTAGCAGACAGGGGCCAGCCCCAGCATTTT
CASSLADRGQPQHF
>TRBD2|TRBV7-2|TRBJ2-3|.
TGTGCCAGCGCCCGGACTAGCGACACAGATACGCAGTATTTT
CASARTSDTDTQYF
>TRBD2|TRBV9|TRBJ2-1|.
TGTGCCAGCAGCCCAATTCCGGGACTAGCGTTTTCTTACAATGAGCAGTTCTTC
CASSPIPGLAFSYNEQFF
>TRBD1|TRBV5-1|TRBJ2-1|.
TGCGCCAGCAGCTTTTTTCTAGGGACAGATAACAATGAGCAGTTCTTC
CASSFFLGTDNNEQFF